This TCR beta chain was observed in a study of blood T cells in healthy people across ages. The authors ran a second PCR of 7 to 11 cycles using a sample-barcoded 5' primer and a J-beta primer mix. One entry per CDR3 protein results from TCRdb running MiXCR on the 5' RACE reads. Altogether some 1.4 million distinct CDR3 sequences are present, around two fifths being singletons, with the ten largest covering 7.9%. Findings and caveats of the study: A greater number of naive CD4+ cells and higher diversity distinguished long-lived donors from aged donors. The study could not conclusively compare naive and antigen-experienced cells, given its unsorted PBMCs. Across samples, TCR beta diversity tracked strongly with naive T cell percentage.

A remark on this clonotype: Its cognate antigen is unknown.

The CDR3 totals 13 residues. Trimming at V came to 5 bases and at J to 6 bases, leaving 7 bases not matched to a gene. Germline values: CDR1 DFQATT, CDR2 SNEGSKA (reference sequence). No fewer than 7 million PBMCs went into each sample. The sample was blood. The receptor comes from a woman aged 18-35 years in good health. The rearrangement links TRBV20-1 to TRBJ2-7, with 10 nucleotides matching TRBD1. In DNA, the CDR3 is TGCAGTGCTCCGCCGGGACAGGGGTTCGAGCAGTACTTC. Its protein product is CSAPPGQGFEQYF.